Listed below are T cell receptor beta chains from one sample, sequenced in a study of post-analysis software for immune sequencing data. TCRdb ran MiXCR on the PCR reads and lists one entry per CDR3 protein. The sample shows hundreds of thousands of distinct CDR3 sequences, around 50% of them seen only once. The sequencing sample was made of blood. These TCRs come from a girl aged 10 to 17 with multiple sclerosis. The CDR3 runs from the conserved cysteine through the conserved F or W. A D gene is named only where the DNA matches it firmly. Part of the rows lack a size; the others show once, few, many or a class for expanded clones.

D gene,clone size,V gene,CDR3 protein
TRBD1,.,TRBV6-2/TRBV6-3,CASSYLLGQRSYEQYF
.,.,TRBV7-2,CASSPDRNNEKLFF
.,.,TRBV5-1,CASSKNPGVQETQYF
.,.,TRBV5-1,CASSPGVGGGTDTQYF
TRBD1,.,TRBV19,CASSSDQRTGYNSPLHF
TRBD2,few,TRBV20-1,CSAREGSGRWNEQYF
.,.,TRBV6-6,CANSYPRVGGTDTQYF
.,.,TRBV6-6,CASRKLGRKTQYF
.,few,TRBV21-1,CASSPRLGGRETQYF
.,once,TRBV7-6,CASSFSVKTEAFF
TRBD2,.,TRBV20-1,CSARVGLAGRSLNEQFF
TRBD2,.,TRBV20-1,CSALDLAGAEETQYF
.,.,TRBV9,CASSPPRGRDGDIQYF
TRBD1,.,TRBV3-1,CASSHDPGQGAGNEQFF
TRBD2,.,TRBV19,CASKMSSGRINEQYF
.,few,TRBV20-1,CSATRGDTEAFF
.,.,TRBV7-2,CASSLDVWGGQFF
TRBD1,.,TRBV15,CATSRGAYDRGYEQYF
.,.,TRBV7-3,CASSPFLLAETQYF
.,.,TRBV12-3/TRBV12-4,CASSLALNSLYYGYTF
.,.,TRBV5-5,CASSLIGVGEQFF
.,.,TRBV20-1,CSARDRGAPYGYTF
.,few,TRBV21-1,CASSKPLIPWTASTDTQYF
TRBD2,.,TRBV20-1,CSAPGVIAGEETQYF
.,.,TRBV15,CATSRNVQGIVAYEQYF
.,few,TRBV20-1,CSARETESSYEQYF
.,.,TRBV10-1,CASSELTGAGPYEQYF
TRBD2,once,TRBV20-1,CSARGVVSGSTDTQYF
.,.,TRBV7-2,CASSLVQSSNSPLHF
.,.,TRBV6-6,CASRFNTAHEQYF
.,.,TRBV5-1,CASSLHGLSTDTQYF
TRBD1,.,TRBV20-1,CSASRGIGETQYF
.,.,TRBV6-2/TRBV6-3,CASSYSLLVDYNEQFF
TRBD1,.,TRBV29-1,CSIRDRGDGSGYGYTF
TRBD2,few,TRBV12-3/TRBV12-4,CASSAVAGGGSYEQYF
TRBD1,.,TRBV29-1,CSVKDSGTGHYGYTF
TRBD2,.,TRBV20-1,CSASLLASGGGGEQFF
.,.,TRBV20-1,CSANRGTGRETQYF
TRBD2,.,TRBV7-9,CASSLVREGPYEQYF
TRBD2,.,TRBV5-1,CASSLEETSVYEQYF
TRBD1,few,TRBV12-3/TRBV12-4,CASTDRVNTEAFF
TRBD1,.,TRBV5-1,CASSLSLQGIYEQYF
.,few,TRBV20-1,CSARGGAGRTDTQYF
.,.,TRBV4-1,CASSQGPQETQYF
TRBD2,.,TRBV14,CASRFSGSGPYEQYF